These 9 T cell receptor beta chains originate from one sample sequenced in a study of blood T cells in healthy people across ages. For the second PCR, which ran for roughly 6 to 11 cycles, a sample-barcoded 5' primer and a J-beta primer mix were used. Each CDR3 protein gets one entry after TCRdb re-called the 5' RACE reads with MiXCR. Here the sample spans more than 800,000 distinct CDR3 sequences, around 28% being singletons. Sequenced: blood. The receptor set was obtained from a woman older than 75 in good health.

The chain links TRBV6-2 or TRBV6-3 to TRBJ1-2; 9 bases fit TRBD1. The CDR3 covers 13 residues. The V gene end was trimmed by 0 bases and the J gene end by 8 bases; junction bases not matched to a gene: 1. The germline gives CDR1 MNHEY, CDR2 SVGEGT. Here the CDR3 DNA reads TGTGCCAGCAGTTACTCGGGACAGGGAGGCTACACCTTC. This sequence encodes CASSYSGQGGYTF.

This clonotype was detected a few times. This rearrangement joins TRBV10-3 to TRBJ1-1; D gene uncertain. The CDR3 contains 14 residues. Germline V lookup: CDR1 ENHRY, CDR2 SYGVKD. Trimming stripped 3 bases from V and 2 bases from J, with 10 bases between. The CDR3 nucleotides are TGTGCCATCAGTGATTGGCGGAAAAACACTGAAGCTTTCTTT. Translating gives CAISDWRKNTEAFF.

The sample holds one count of this clonotype. The chain combines TRBV20-1 with TRBJ2-7; 9 bases align to TRBD2. V lost 3 bases, J lost 5 bases, and 14 bases stayed unmatched. The CDR3 is 16 amino acids. From germline, CDR1 is DFQATT and CDR2 SNEGSKA (reference sequence). The CDR3 sequence: CSASSRQEAGGNEQYF. The CDR3 DNA reads TGCAGTGCTAGCTCAAGGCAAGAAGCGGGGGGTAACGAGCAGTACTTC.

The genes are TRBV5-5 and TRBJ1-1; no firm D call. The CDR3 is 14 residues long. Trimming stripped 2 bases from V and 3 bases from J, with 11 bases between. Germline V gene data show CDR1 as SGHKS and CDR2 as YYEKEE (reference sequence). For the CDR3, the DNA is TGTGCCAGCAGCTTAGTGGACGAAGACACTGAAGCTTTCTTT. This translates into CASSLVDEDTEAFF.

This clonotype was observed a few times. This may arise from a read error, as a much more abundant clone is one base away. The genes are TRBV5-1 and TRBJ1-4; the match to TRBD1 covers 7 bases. CDR3 length: 15 residues. Germline V gene sequence: CDR1 SGHRS, CDR2 YFSETQ. The CDR3 reads CASSTRDRSNEKRFF. For the CDR3, the DNA is TGCGCCAGCAGCACCCGGGACAGATCTAATGAAAAACGGTTTTTT.

This clonotype was seen ten or more times. The CDR3 nucleotides are TGTGCCAGCAGTCCAAGATCTAGCGGAAAGGAGACCCAGTACTTC. This codes for CASSPRSSGKETQYF. The gene calls are TRBV6-2 or TRBV6-3 and TRBJ2-5, with 7 positions matching TRBD2. V lost 5 bases and J lost 5; bases outside the gene matches: 11. The V gene's germline CDR1 is MNHEY and CDR2 SVGEGT. The CDR3 is 15 amino acids.

This clonotype was seen repeatedly, ten times or more. V is TRBV29-1 and J is TRBJ1-2; D is perhaps TRBD1 (5 bases). Germline V gene sequence: CDR1 SQVTM, CDR2 ANQGSEA. The CDR3 extends over 13 amino acids. Trimming stripped 2 bases from V and 4 bases from J, with 11 bases between. The CDR3 region has the DNA TGCAGCGTTGAAATCAGGGACCCCTATGGCTACACCTTC. This gives the protein CSVEIRDPYGYTF.

The chain links TRBV28 to TRBJ2-7; D gene uncertain. The CDR3 extends over 15 amino acids. The germline CDR1 and CDR2 sequences are MDHEN and SYDVKM. The ends were cut back, 7 bases at V and 1 base at J, with 17 bases in the middle. The CDR3 sequence is CASTPSPLGSYEQYF. DNA for the CDR3: TGTGCCAGCACCCCCAGCCCCCTCGGATCCTACGAGCAGTACTTC.

This clonotype occurred many times. The V and J genes are TRBV28 and TRBJ2-5; D call uncertain. The germline CDR1 and CDR2 sequences are MDHEN and SYDVKM. V gave up 7 bases and J gave up 2 bases, with 8 bases separating them. CDR3 size: 12 residues. CDR3 region: CASTGRQETQYF. CDR3 DNA: TGTGCCAGCACGGGCAGACAAGAGACCCAGTACTTC.